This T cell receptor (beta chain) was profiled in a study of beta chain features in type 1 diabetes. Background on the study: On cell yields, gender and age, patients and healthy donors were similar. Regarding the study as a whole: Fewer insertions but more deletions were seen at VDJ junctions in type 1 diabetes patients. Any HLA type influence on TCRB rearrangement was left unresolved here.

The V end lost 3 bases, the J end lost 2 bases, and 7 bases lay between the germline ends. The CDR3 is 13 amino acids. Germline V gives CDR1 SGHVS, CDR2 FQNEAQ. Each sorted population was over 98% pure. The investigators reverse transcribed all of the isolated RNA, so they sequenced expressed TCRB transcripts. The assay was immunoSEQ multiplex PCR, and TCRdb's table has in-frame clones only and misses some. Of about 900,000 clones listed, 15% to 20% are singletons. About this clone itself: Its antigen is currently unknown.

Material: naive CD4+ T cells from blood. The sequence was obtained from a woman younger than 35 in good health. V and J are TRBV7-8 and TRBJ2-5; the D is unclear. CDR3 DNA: TGTGCCAGCAGCTTGGCGGTACAAGAGACCCAGTACTTC. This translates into CASSLAVQETQYF.